This T cell receptor (beta chain) was identified in a study of shared clonotypes between healthy human individuals. Study details: Per donor, CD8 memory used one plate, CD8 naive used two, CD4 memory used three and CD4 naive used three.

CDR3 length: 14 residues. The V end lost 3 bases, the J end lost 0 bases, and 9 bases lay between the germline ends. Germline CDR1 is SGDLS and CDR2 is YYNGEE. Clones were sequenced by immunoSEQ multiplex PCR, and TCRdb holds only the in-frame ones, with some missing. The top ten hold 0.11% of the sample, which has around 650,000 clones, about 96% seen once. On this clone: Its antigen is unidentified.

Study outcomes and limitations: Among donors, the sharing of clonotypes was expected to be influenced by sequencing depth. The donor pool, a small one, limited the genetic and exposure-history diversity represented.

Naive CD8 isolation took CD45RO-negative cells positively selected for CCR7 and excluded terminally differentiated effector memory CD45RA+ cells. The sequenced material came from naive CD8+ T cells sorted from blood. The rearrangement links TRBV9 to TRBJ2-5; D call uncertain. This receptor was taken from a woman in her 30s in good health. The CDR3 protein is CASSAFSNQETQYF. DNA of the CDR3: TGTGCCAGCAGCGCGTTTTCTAACCAAGAGACCCAGTACTTC.